This T cell receptor beta chain was recovered during a study of T cell changes during pregnancy in multiple sclerosis. Sequenced by immunoSEQ multiplex PCR; TCRdb stores in-frame clones only, minus some. The sample shows 91,000 or so clones, almost 95% of them seen only once. J lost 0 bases, V lost 7 bases, and 7 bases had no gene match. CDR3 length: 15 amino acids. Germline V gives CDR1 SQVTM, CDR2 ANQGSEA. The sequence was collected from a female donor with multiple sclerosis, enrolled in a pregnancy study. The chain combines TRBV29-1 with TRBJ2-3; TRBD2 matches at 10 bases. The sequencing here drew on peripheral blood, taken after pregnancy. The CDR3 DNA follows: TGCAGCGCCGCTGGACTAGCGGTAAGCACAGATACGCAGTATTTT. Translated: CSAAGLAVSTDTQYF.